This TCR beta chain was profiled in a study of shared clonotypes between healthy human individuals. Study observations and caveats: Clonotype sharing levels among donors were expected to vary with sequencing depth.

Authors' processing steps: There were no quality scores in the junction-only immunoSEQ sequences, so filtering differed. TCRdb's table, derived via immunoSEQ multiplex PCR, lists solely in-frame clones and lacks some. V and J calls and clone size follow that table, whereas D and trimming were derived from the DNA. The table shows about 670,000 clones, with around 72% occurring only once. Germline V gene sequence: CDR1 SEHNR, CDR2 FQNEAQ (reference sequence). CDR3 length equals 14 residues. V lost 5 bases and J lost 4, with 12 bases in between. To note about this clone: No antigen is known for it.

The origin of this receptor is a young woman in good health. Material: memory CD4+ T cells sorted from blood. Subset denoted: CD45RA-negative fraction. This rearrangement joins TRBV7-9 to TRBJ1-3; possibly TRBD1 for D (5 bases). The CDR3 sequence is CASSPRGSGNTIYF. In nucleotides, the CDR3 is TGTGCCAGCAGCCCGCGGGGCTCCGGAAACACCATATATTTT.